Here is one TCR beta chain with its context. This clonotype showed up many times. No cognate antigen has been identified for it. Base qualities are missing; no much larger clone stands one base away. PBMCs were isolated by Ficoll-Paque density gradient centrifugation. This sample was taken from a study of T-cell memory formation after mild COVID-19 (dated by TCRdb to 2020 to 2023). For context, the study as a whole: Most TCR sequence clusters were specific to one of the two donors. T-cell clones expanding and contracting after mild COVID-19 in a couple of donors were tracked by longitudinal TCRalpha and TCRbeta repertoire sequencing. Two young, previously healthy adult volunteers made up the cohort, one male and one female. Overall study outcomes, separate from this receptor: Contracting CD4+ clones were found mainly in CM and EM memory subsets, while CD8+ clones were enriched in EMRA. SARS-CoV-2 specificity was not confirmed for the second-wave clones peaking on day 37. Some responding clones were detected in pre-infection memory, which suggested that pre-existing cross-reactive memory T cells had joined the SARS-CoV-2 response. Only two mild cases were covered in the study, and larger cohorts including severe cases with pre-infection samples were considered necessary. Clones that contracted from day 15 to 85 showed balanced CD4/CD8 phenotypes, whereas a second wave of clones that expanded from day 15 to 37 leaned towards CD4+.

The CDR3 covers 10 residues, taking in both the cysteine and the phenylalanine. The retained sequence is limited to the CDR3, 30 bases, with the frame set at the first base. Cut back by 7 bases and 7 bases, the V and J ends lie 10 bases apart. CDR1 and CDR2, looked up from the germline V gene, are SQVTM and ANQGSEA. TCRdb records Illumina NovaSeq 6000 as the sequencer. TCRalpha and TCRbeta cDNA libraries were constructed by 5'RACE with constant-segment primers, with sample barcodes and unique molecular identifiers being introduced. Trizol reagent was used to extract RNA from every sample. Amplification of the libraries took two PCR steps, and the second step added a second sample barcode plus Illumina TruSeq adapters. Sequencing of libraries was performed on an Illumina NovaSeq with 2 x 150 bp paired-end reads. For the original study's pipeline: With migec v1.2.7, reads were demultiplexed and then collapsed into UMI-guided consensus sequences. Using mixcr v2.1.11, UMI consensuses were aligned to TRA and TRB V and J templates and then assembled into clonotypes. Clonotypes were classified as expanded or contracted when called significant by both edgeR and NoisET, with noise models trained on biological replicates. edgeR calls used a false discovery rate-adjusted p below 0.01 and a log2 fold-change threshold of 1. As an exploratory analysis of dynamics, max-normalized trajectories of the 1000 most abundant clonotypes were examined by PCA with hierarchical clustering. The CD4 or CD8 phenotype of responding clones was assigned using the separately sequenced CD4+ and CD8+ repertoires. TCRdb reprocessed the public reads (quality trimming at Q25 with fastp, clone calling with MiXCR) and kept in-frame beta chains. Rows with a matching CDR3 protein are joined into one entry that keeps the most common DNA and genes. The V and J calls were determined by TCRdb, not by the authors. The sample table shows hundreds of thousands of distinct CDR3 sequences, and around 27% are seen once. In total, the top ten clones hold about 13% of the sample.

This chain is built from TRBV29-1 and TRBJ1-1; possibly the D gene is TRBD1, per 5 matching bases. The receptor's source is an adult woman who had mild COVID-19 (a few samples of this study predate the infection). The sample titles of this study are shuffled in the database, so cell type and time point are left out; the donor was told from shared clones. Material for sequencing was PBMCs or a T cell subset sorted from them (not recorded which). The nucleotide sequence reads TGCAGCGCCAGGGCGGGTGAAGCTTTCTTT. It is translated as CSARAGEAFF.